This T cell receptor (beta chain) was identified during a study of cytomegalovirus exposure and HLA in healthy donors. With respect to this clone: Antigen: not known.

Broader study findings: Reported results showed that the classifier diagnosed cytomegalovirus status with high specificity and sensitivity.

It was with 60 Vbeta and 13 Jbeta primers that the PCR ran. Only in-frame clones appear in the TCRdb table, and some are missing; sequencing was by immunoSEQ multiplex PCR. The data show 200,000 or so clones, 83% seen once. The CDR3 totals 15 residues. CDR1 and CDR2 from the germline V gene are MGHDK and SYGVNS. V dropped 4 bases and J dropped 3 bases, with 13 bases sitting between them. V usage is TRBV25-1 and J usage is TRBJ2-1, with D perhaps matching TRBD1 (6 bases). The sequence was obtained from a girl aged 5-17 years in good health and CMV-seronegative. Sequenced material: PBMCs. The CDR3 coding sequence is TGTGCCAGCAGTGGGGGACACACCAACTACAATGAGCAGTTCTTC. Protein product: CASSGGHTNYNEQFF. Full variable domain (missing parts from reference TRBV25-1 and TRBJ2-1): EADIYQTPRYLVIGTGKKITLECSQTMGHDKMYWYQQDPGMELHLIHYSYGVNSTEKGDLSSESTVSRIRTEHFPLTLESARPSHTSQYLCASSGGHTNYNEQFFGPGTRLTVL.